This TCR beta chain is from a study of blood T cells in healthy people across ages. The overall study: Capture by template switching was about one barcoded beta molecule per two T cells. Broader study findings: Relative to aged donors, long-lived donors carried more naive CD4+ cells and displayed higher diversity.

For this clonotype: Its antigen remains unidentified.

CDR3 length equals 14 residues. V was clipped by 0 bases and J by 8 bases, with 14 bases between them. The V gene's germline CDR1 is DFQATT and CDR2 SNEGSKA (reference sequence). Primed by a sample-barcoded 5' primer and a J-beta primer mix, a second PCR proceeded for about 6 to 11 cycles. TCRdb analysed the 5' RACE reads with MiXCR anew, one entry per CDR3 protein. The sample holds some 1,800,000 distinct CDR3 sequences, more than 35% seen once. The clonotype comes from a human donor in good health. V is TRBV20-1 and J is TRBJ2-4, with D possibly being TRBD1 (5 bases). Sample: blood. The CDR3 DNA sequence: TGCAGTGCTAGAGATCCCAGGGTAGGAGACATTCAGTACTTC. Its protein product is CSARDPRVGDIQYF.